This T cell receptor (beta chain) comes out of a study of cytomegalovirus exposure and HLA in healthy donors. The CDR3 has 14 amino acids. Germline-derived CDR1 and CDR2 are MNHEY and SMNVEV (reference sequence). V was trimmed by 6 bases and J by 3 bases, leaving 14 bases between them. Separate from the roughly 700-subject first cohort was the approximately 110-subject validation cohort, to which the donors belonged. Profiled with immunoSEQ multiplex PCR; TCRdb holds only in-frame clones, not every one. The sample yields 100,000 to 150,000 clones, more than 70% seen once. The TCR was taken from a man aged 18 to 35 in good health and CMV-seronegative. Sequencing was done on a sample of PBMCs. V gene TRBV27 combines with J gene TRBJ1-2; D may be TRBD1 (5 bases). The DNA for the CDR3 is TGTGCCAGCAGGCCTGGCGGGACTCACTATGGCTACACCTTC. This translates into CASRPGGTHYGYTF.